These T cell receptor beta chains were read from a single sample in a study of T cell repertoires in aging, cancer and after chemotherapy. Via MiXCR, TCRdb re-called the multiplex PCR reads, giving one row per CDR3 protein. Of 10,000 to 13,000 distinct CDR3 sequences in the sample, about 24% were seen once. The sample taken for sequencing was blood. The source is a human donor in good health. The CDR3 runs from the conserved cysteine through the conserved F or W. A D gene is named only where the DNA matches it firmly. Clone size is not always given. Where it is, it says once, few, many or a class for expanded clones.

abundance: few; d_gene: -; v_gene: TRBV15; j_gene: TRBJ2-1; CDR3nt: TGTGCCACCAGCAGATTTGGCGGGACGACCTACAATGAGCAGTTCTTC; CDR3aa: CATSRFGGTTYNEQFF
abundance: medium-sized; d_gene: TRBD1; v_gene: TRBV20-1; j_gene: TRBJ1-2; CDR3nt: TGCAGTGCTTATGGACAGGGGGCTCAATATGATGGCTACACCTTC; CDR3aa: CSAYGQGAQYDGYTF
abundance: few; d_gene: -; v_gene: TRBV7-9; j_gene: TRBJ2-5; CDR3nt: TGCGCCAGCAGCCAAGATCGGGGGGAGACCCAGTACTTC; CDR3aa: CASSQDRGETQYF
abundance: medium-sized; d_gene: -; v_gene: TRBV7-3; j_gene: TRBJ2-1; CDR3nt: TGTGCCAGCAGCCCGGACGGGGTATCATACAATGAGCAGTTCTTC; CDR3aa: CASSPDGVSYNEQFF
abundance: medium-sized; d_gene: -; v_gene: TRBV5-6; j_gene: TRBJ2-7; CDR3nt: TGTGCCAGCAGCTCGGACACGGACTACGAGCAGTACTTC; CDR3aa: CASSSDTDYEQYF
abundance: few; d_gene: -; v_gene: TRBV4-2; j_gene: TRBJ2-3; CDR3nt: TGTGCCAGCAGCCAAGAGGGGGCGGGGGCCCAAACAGATACGCAGTATTTT; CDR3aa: CASSQEGAGAQTDTQYF
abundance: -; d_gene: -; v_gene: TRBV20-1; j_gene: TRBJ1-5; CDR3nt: TGCAGTGCCCCGCAAGTTAATGACTACGATCAGCCCCAGCATTTT; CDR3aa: CSAPQVNDYDQPQHF
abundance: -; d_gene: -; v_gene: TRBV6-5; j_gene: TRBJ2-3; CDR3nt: TGTGCCATCAGTGACAGTACGGGGAACACAGATACGCAGTATTTT; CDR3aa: CAISDSTGNTDTQYF
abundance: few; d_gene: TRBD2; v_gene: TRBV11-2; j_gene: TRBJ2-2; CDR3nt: TGTGCCAGCAGCTTAGTGTCGCCTAGCGGGGGATTAAATTTTGCGGAGCTGTTTTTT; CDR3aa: CASSLVSPSGGLNFAELFF
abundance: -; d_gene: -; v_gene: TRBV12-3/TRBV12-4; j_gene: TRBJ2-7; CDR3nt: TGTGCCAGCAGTTTAAACAGGGCCTACGAGCAGTACTTC; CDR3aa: CASSLNRAYEQYF
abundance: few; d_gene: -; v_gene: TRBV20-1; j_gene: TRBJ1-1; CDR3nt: TGCAGTGCTCCCGCGGCAGGCAGAGGGAACACTGAAGCTTTCTTT; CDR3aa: CSAPAAGRGNTEAFF
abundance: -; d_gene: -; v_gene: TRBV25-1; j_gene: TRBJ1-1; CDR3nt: TGTGCCAGCAGTTCGACAGAGTTTAACACTGAAGCTTTCTTT; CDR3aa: CASSSTEFNTEAFF
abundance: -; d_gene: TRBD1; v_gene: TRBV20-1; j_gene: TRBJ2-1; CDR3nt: TGCAGTGCTAGGGACAGGAGCTCCTACGAGCAGTTCTTC; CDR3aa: CSARDRSSYEQFF
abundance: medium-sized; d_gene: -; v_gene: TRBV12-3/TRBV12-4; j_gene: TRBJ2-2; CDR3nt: TGTGCCAGCAGTTTAGCGAGGACCGGGGAGCTGTTTTTT; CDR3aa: CASSLARTGELFF
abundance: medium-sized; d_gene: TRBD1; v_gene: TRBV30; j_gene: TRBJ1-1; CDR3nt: TGTGCCTGGACTGACAGGGGGCGGTCCACTGAAGCTTTCTTT; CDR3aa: CAWTDRGRSTEAFF
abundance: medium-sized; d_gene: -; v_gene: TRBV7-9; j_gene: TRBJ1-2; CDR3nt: TGTGCCAGCAGCTTATCACAGGGAGGAGGTGGCTACACCTTC; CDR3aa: CASSLSQGGGGYTF
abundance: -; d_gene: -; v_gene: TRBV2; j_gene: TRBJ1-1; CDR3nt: TGTGCCAGCAGGGGACCGGGACGAAGGGGCACTGAAGCTTTCTTT; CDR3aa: CASRGPGRRGTEAFF
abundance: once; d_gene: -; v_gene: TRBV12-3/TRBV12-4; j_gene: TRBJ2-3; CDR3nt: TGTGCCAGCAGTTTAGCCCCCGGACGCACAGATACGCAGTATTTT; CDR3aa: CASSLAPGRTDTQYF
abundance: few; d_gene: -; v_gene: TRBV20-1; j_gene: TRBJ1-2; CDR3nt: TGCAGTGCTAGAGCGGGGGCTAGAGGCTACACCTTC; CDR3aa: CSARAGARGYTF
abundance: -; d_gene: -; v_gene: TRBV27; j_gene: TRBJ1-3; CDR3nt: TGTGCCAGCAGTTTAAAGGCTGGAAACACCATATATTTT; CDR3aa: CASSLKAGNTIYF
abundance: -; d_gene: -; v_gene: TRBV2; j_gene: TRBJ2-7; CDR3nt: TGTGCCAGCAGACCCGGGGCGAACGAGCAGTACTTC; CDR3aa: CASRPGANEQYF
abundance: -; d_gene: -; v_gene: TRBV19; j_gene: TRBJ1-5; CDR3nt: TGTGCCAGTAGTATAGCACAGGGTAGCAATCAGCCCCAGCATTTT; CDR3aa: CASSIAQGSNQPQHF
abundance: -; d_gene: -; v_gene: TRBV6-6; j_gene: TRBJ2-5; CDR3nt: TGTGCCAGCAGTGTTACCCCGACAGTCCCAGAGACCCAGTACTTC; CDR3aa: CASSVTPTVPETQYF
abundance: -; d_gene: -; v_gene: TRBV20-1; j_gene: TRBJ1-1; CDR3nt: TGCAGTGCTAGAGTACTCGACGGGGTCACTGAAGCTTTCTTT; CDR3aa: CSARVLDGVTEAFF
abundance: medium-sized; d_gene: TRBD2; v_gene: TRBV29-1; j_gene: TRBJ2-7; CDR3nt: TGCAGCGTTGGAGGACTAGCGGGGGGGCCAACCTACGAGCAGTACTTC; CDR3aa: CSVGGLAGGPTYEQYF
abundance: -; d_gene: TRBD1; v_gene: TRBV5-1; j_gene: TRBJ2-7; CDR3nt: TGCGCCAGCAGCCCTTTGTCCCGGGACAGGGGAGGGATGTACGAGCAGTACTTC; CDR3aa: CASSPLSRDRGGMYEQYF
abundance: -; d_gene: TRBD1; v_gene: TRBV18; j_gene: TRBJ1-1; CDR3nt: TGTGCCAGCTCACCACCTAGGACAGGGGGCATGAACACTGAAGCTTTCTTT; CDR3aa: CASSPPRTGGMNTEAFF
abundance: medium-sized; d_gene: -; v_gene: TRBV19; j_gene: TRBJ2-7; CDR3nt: TGTGCCAGTACGGGGGGCCCCTCCTACGAGCAGTACTTC; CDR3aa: CASTGGPSYEQYF
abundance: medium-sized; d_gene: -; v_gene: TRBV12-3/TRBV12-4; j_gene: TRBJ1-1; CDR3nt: TGTGCCAGCAGTCAATTTGGAAACACTGAAGCTTTCTTT; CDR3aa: CASSQFGNTEAFF